These 11 T cell receptor beta chains originate from one sample sequenced in a study of Ad26.COV2.S vaccination and SARS-CoV-2 variants (dated by TCRdb to the early 2020s). Sample treatment or condition, as interpreted from the label and publication: some 20 received Ad26.COV2.S at low or high dose, single or two shots; 5 received placebo; per-sample allocation not given. For vaccine and placebo recipients, repertoires were sequenced using samples collected on day 63 after the first injection. Receptors were amplified or captured by the immunoSEQ multiplex PCR assay. This immuneACCESS table, as held by TCRdb, lists in-frame sequences with V and J called but not all clones. Of the missing ones, under half trace to an unresolved V gene in checked studies; the others have no known cause. The sample profile shows hundreds of thousands of clones; 90% of them were found once. 12% of the sample is held by the ten biggest clonotypes.

The sample here was peripheral blood, taken in a trial of Ad26.COV2.S vaccine versus placebo. These receptor sequences come from a person between 18 and 65 years old who received the Ad26.COV2.S COVID-19 vaccine or a placebo.

The V gene is TRBV18, the J gene TRBJ2-2; D unresolved. This CDR3 is 20 amino acids long. With 0 bases removed from V and 0 bases from J, the gap between germline ends came to 20 bases. CDR1 KGHSH and CDR2 LQKENI come from the germline V gene. CDR3 in amino acids: CASSPPSEIRSEANTGELFF. For the CDR3, the DNA is TGTGCCAGCTCACCACCGAGCGAGATAAGGTCAGAGGCGAACACCGGGGAGCTGTTTTTT.

The CDR3 nucleotides read TGTGCCAGAAGCTTTTACAGGGGATTCCGATTCCCCTCGAATCAGCCCCAGCATTTT. It yields the protein CARSFYRGFRFPSNQPQHF. This chain links TRBV5-3 with TRBJ1-5, with TRBD1 identical over 7 bases. Being an ORF, TRBV5-3 has a function that is uncertain. J was trimmed by 4 bases and V by 2 bases; bases with no gene match: 18. This CDR3 has 19 amino acids.

The J gene is TRBJ2-3, the V gene TRBV19; 12 bases are a match to TRBD2. There are 14 residues in the CDR3. With 7 bases clipped from V and 6 bases from J, the junction kept 5 bases outside the gene matches. Germline V gene sequence: CDR1 LNHDA, CDR2 SQIVND (reference sequence). The CDR3 bases are TGTGCCAGTACCCGGACTAGCGGGGTGGATACGCAGTATTTT. This translates into CASTRTSGVDTQYF.

V and J are TRBV18 and TRBJ1-1, with 10 bases identical to TRBD1. In germline, CDR1 is KGHSH, CDR2 LQKENI. The V and J ends lost 5 bases and 4 bases, in that order; junction bases with no gene match: 1. The CDR3 covers 13 residues. The CDR3: CASSGTGATEAFF. The CDR3 DNA reads TGTGCCAGCTCAGGGACAGGGGCCACTGAAGCTTTCTTT.

The chain is built from TRBV29-1 and TRBJ2-2, with no clear D. CDR1 SQVTM and CDR2 ANQGSEA come from the germline V gene. The CDR3 spans 12 residues. V was clipped by 4 bases and J by 6 bases, with 9 bases between them. CDR3 residues: CSVGHYPGELFF. The CDR3 DNA reads as TGCAGCGTTGGGCACTACCCCGGGGAGCTGTTTTTT.

V usage is TRBV3-1 (or the pseudogene TRBV3-2) and J usage is TRBJ2-5; possibly TRBD2 for D (6 bases). CDR1 LGHDT and CDR2 YNNKEL come from the germline V gene (reference sequence). V lost 7 bases to trimming and J lost 1 base, with 7 bases between them. The CDR3 is 12 residues long. The CDR3 DNA reads as TGTGCCAGCACTAGCGCCCAAGAGACCCAGTACTTC. Translated: CASTSAQETQYF.

This clone was seen just once. The chain carries TRBV18 and TRBJ2-7, with TRBD1 matching 7 bases. Trimming removed 2 bases from V and 5 bases from J; junction bases left unmatched: 12. There are 16 residues in the CDR3. Germline CDR1 reads KGHSH; CDR2 reads LQKENI. In DNA, the CDR3 is TGTGCCAGCTCACCAGGGCGATTGACAGGGAACCACGAGCAGTACTTC. It yields the protein CASSPGRLTGNHEQYF. Full variable domain (outside the CDR3, taken from reference TRBV18 and TRBJ2-7): NAGVMQNPRHLVRRRGQEARLRCSPMKGHSHVYWYRQLPEEGLKFMVYLQKENIIDESGMPKERFSAEFPKEGPSILRIQQVVRGDSAAYFCASSPGRLTGNHEQYFGPGTRLTVT.

The rearrangement uses TRBV11-2 and TRBJ1-1, with D unclear. The ends were cut back, 7 bases at V and 6 bases at J, with 15 bases in the middle. The CDR3 runs to 13 residues. Germline V gives CDR1 SGHAT, CDR2 FQNNGV. CDR3 in amino acids: CASTHWSHPEAFF. The DNA for the CDR3 is TGTGCCAGCACGCACTGGTCCCATCCTGAAGCTTTCTTT.

This chain links TRBV9 with TRBJ2-3; a possible D gene is TRBD1 (5 bases). With 4 bases removed from V and 0 bases from J, the gap between germline ends came to 15 bases. Germline CDR1 SGDLS, CDR2 YYNGEE. The CDR3 length is 16 residues. CDR3 coding DNA: TGTGCCAGCAGCCCCCCCGCAGGGTCTAGCACAGATACGCAGTATTTT. Amino acid sequence: CASSPPAGSSTDTQYF.

The chain is built from TRBV2 and TRBJ2-1, with D hard to call. Germline lookup yields CDR1 SNHLY and CDR2 FYNNEI. The CDR3 extends over 13 amino acids. As DNA, the CDR3 is TGTGCAACTACGCCGAGCTCCTACAATGAGCAGTTCTTC. Translation: CATTPSSYNEQFF.

CDR3 nucleotide sequence: TGTGCCAGCAGTGATAGGGGAGCTTCTAATGAAAAACTGTTTTTT. Its protein product is CASSDRGASNEKLFF. This chain connects TRBV2 to TRBJ1-4; D perhaps matches TRBD1 (5 bases). The CDR3 sequence is 15 residues long. Per the germline V gene, CDR1 is SNHLY and CDR2 is FYNNEI. The V end lost 3 bases, the J end lost 3 bases, and 11 bases lay between the germline ends.